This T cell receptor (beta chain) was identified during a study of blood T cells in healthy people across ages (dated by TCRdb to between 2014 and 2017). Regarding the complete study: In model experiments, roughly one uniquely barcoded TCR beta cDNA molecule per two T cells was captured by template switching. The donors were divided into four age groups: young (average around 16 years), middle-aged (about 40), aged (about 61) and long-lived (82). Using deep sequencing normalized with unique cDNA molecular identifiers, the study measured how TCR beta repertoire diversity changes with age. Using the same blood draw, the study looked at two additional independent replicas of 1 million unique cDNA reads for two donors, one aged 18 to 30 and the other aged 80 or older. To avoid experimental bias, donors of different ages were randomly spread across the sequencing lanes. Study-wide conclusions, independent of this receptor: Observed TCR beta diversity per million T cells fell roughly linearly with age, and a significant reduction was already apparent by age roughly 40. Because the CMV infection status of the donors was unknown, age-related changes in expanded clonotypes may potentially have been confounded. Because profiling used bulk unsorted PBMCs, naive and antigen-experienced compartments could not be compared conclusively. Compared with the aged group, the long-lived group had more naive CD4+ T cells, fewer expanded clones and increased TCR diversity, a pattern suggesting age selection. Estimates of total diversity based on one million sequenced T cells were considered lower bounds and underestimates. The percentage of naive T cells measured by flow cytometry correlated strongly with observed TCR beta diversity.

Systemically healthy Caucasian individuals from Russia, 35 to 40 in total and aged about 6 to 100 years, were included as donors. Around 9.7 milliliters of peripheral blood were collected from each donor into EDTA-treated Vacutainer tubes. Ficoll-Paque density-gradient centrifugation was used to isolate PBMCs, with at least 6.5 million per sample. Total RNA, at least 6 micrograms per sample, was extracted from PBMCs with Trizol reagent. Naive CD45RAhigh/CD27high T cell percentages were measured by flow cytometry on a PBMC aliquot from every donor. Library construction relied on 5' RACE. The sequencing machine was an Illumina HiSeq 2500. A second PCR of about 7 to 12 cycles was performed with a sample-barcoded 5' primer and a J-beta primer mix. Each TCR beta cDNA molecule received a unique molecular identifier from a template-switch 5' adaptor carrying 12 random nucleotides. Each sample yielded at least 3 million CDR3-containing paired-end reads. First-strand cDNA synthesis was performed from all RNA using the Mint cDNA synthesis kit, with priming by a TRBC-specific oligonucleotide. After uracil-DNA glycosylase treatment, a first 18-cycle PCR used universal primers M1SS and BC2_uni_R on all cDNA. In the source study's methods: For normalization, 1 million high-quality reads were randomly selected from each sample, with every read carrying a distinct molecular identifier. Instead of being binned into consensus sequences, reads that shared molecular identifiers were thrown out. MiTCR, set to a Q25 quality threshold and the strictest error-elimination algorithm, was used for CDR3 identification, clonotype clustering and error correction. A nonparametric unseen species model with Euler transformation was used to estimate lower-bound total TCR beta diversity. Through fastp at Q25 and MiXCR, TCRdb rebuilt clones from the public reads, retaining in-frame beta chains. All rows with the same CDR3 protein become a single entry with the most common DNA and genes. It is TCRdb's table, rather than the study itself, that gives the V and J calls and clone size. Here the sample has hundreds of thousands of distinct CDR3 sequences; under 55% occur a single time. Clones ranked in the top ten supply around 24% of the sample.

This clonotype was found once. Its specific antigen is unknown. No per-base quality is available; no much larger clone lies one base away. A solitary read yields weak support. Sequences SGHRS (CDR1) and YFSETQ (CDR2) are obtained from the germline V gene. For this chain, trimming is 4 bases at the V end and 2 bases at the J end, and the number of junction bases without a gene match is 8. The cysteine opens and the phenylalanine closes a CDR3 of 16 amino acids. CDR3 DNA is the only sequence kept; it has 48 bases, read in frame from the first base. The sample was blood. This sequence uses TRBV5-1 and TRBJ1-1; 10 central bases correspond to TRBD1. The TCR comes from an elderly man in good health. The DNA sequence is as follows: TGCGCCAGCAGCCGGGACAGGGGACAGATAAACACTGAAGCTTTCTTT. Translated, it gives CASSRDRGQINTEAFF.